This T cell receptor (beta chain) was retrieved from a study of cytomegalovirus exposure and HLA in healthy donors. The CDR3 is made up of 14 amino acids. CDR1 MNHNY and CDR2 SVGAGI come from the germline V gene (reference sequence). V lost 5 bases, J lost 1 base, and 4 bases stayed unmatched. PCR amplification relied on 60 Vbeta primers (plus 13 Jbeta primers). Assay used: immunoSEQ multiplex PCR; TCRdb lists only in-frame clones, some missing. Of over 110,000 clones in the sample, around 82% are singletons; the top ten hold about 3.2%. The chain combines TRBV6-6 with TRBJ1-1, with 7 nucleotides matching TRBD1. The origin of this receptor is a female donor in good health and CMV-seronegative. Sequences were obtained from PBMCs. CDR3 amino acids: CASSTRGANTEAFF. The CDR3 bases are TGTGCCAGCAGTACCAGGGGGGCGAACACTGAAGCTTTCTTT.